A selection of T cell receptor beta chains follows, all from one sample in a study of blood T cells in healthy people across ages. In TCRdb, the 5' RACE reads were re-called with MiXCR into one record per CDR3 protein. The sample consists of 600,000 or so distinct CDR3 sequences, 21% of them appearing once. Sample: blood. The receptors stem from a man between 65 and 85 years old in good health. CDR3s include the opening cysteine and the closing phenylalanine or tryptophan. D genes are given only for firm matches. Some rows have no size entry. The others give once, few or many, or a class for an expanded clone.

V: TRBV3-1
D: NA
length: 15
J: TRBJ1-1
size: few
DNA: TGTGCCAGCAGCCAACCGGGGGGAAGGGGCACTGAAGCTTTCTTT
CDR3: CASSQPGGRGTEAFF

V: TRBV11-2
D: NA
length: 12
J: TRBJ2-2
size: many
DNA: TGTGCCAGCAGCTCCTCCACCGGGGAGCTGTTTTTT
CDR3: CASSSSTGELFF

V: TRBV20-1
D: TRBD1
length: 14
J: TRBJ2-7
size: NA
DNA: TGCAGTGCTAGAGATTGGGACAGGGGAGGCGAGCAGTACTTC
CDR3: CSARDWDRGGEQYF

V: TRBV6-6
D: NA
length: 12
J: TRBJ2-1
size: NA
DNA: TGTGCCAGCAGTTACCAGGGGAATGAGCAGTTCTTC
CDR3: CASSYQGNEQFF

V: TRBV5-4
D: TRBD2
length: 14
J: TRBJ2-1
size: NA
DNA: TGTGCCAGCAGCTTGACCGGGACTAGGGATGAGCAGTCCTTC
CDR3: CASSLTGTRDEQSF

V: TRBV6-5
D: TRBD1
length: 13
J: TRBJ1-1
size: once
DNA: TGTGCCATTTCCGAGACAGGGGCCACTGAAGCTTTCTTT
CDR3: CAISETGATEAFF

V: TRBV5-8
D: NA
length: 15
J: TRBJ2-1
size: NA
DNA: TGTGCCAGCAGCTCCCGTCTGCTCATGAGGGGTGAGCAGTTCTTC
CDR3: CASSSRLLMRGEQFF

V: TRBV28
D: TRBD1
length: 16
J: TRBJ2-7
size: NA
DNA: TGTGCCAGCAGTACAGGGGCCTCTTCATGGCCCTACGAGCAGTACTTC
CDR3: CASSTGASSWPYEQYF

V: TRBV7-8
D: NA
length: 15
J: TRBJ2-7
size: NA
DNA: TGTGCCAGCAGCGCACAGGGCCCGAGCTCCTACGAGCAGTACTTC
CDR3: CASSAQGPSSYEQYF

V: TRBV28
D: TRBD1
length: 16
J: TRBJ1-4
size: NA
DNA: TGTGCCAGTACAGGGGCGGGGACTCCAACTAATGAAAAACTGTTTTTT
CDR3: CASTGAGTPTNEKLFF

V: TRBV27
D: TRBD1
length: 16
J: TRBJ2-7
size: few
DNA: TGTGCCAGCAGTTTATCCCCTCCAGGGGGAACCTACGAGCAGTACTTC
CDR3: CASSLSPPGGTYEQYF

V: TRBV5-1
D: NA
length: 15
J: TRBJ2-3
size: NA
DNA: TGCGCCAGCAGGATGGCCGGGACCAAGGTTGGGCCGCAGTATTTT
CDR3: CASRMAGTKVGPQYF

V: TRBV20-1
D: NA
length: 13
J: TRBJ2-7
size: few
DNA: TGCAGTGCTAGCAGGACAGGGAGGGGCGAGCAGTACTTC
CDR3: CSASRTGRGEQYF

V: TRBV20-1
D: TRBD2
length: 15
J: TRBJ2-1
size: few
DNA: TGCAGTGCTAGAGATTCGGCGGGAGAAGCGGCTGAGCAGTTCTTC
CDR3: CSARDSAGEAAEQFF

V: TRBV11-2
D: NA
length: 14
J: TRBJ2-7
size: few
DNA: TGTGCCAGCAGCTGGCGGGACACTACCTACGAGCAGTACTTC
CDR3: CASSWRDTTYEQYF

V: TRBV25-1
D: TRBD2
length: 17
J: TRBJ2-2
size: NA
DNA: TGTGCCAGCAGTGAAATGGGTAGCGGGCAAAACACCGGGGAGCTATTTTTT
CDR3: CASSEMGSGQNTGELFF

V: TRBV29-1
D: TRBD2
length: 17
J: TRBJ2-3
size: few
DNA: TGCAGCGTTGAAGATGGGCGGGAGAGCGGGGGCACAGATACGCAGTATTTT
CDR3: CSVEDGRESGGTDTQYF

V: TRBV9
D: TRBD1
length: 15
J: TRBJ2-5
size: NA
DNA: TGTGCCAGCAGCCATGGGGACAGGCGCAAAGAGACCCAGTACTTC
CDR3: CASSHGDRRKETQYF

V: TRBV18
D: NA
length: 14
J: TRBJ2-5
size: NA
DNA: TGTGCCAGCTCACCACAACAGGGTTCCGAGACCCAGTACTTC
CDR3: CASSPQQGSETQYF

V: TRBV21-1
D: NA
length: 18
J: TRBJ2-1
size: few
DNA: TGTGTCAGCAGCAAAGCAAATCGAGGGGGTGTTTCCTACAATGAGCAGTTCTTC
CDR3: CVSSKANRGGVSYNEQFF

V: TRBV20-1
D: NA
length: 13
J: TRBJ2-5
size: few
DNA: TGCAGTGCTAGGACGGCAGGGCAAGAGACCCAGTACTTC
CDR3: CSARTAGQETQYF

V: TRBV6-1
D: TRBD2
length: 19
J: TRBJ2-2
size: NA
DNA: TGTGCCAGCAGATCTGAAAGGGGGCGTCTAGCGGGAGTTACCGGGGAGCTGTTTTTT
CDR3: CASRSERGRLAGVTGELFF

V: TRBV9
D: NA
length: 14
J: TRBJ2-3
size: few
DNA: TGTGCCAGCAGCGTCTCCGGAATCACGGATACGCAGTATTTT
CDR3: CASSVSGITDTQYF

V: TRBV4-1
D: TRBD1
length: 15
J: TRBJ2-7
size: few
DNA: TGCGCCAGCAGCCACCCTGGACAGGGGACCTACGAGCAGTACTTC
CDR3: CASSHPGQGTYEQYF

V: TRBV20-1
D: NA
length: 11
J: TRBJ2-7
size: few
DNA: TGCAGTGCGTCCCAGGGCTACGAGCAGTACTTC
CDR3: CSASQGYEQYF

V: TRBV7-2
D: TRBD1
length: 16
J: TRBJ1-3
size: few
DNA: TGTGCCAGCAGCTTAGCGGTACAGGGGGCTCGAAACACCATATATTTT
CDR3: CASSLAVQGARNTIYF

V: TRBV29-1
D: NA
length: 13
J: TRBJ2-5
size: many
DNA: TGCAGCGTTGAAGTTGTAGCGGAAGAGACCCAGTACTTC
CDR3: CSVEVVAEETQYF

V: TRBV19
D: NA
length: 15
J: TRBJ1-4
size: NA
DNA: TGTGCCAGTAGTCTACCGGGAGGGAAGAATGAAAAACTGTTTTTT
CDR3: CASSLPGGKNEKLFF

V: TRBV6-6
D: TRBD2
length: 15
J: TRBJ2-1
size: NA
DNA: TGTGCCAGCAGTTCCTTGGCGGGAGCCTACAATGAGCAGTTCTTC
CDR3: CASSSLAGAYNEQFF

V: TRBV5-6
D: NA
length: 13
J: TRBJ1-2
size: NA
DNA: TGTGCCAGCAGTCAACCCAACGGCTATGGCTACACCTTC
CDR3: CASSQPNGYGYTF

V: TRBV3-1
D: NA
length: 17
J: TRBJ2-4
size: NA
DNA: TGTGCCAGCAGCCAAGACGCTGGCGGGACTGCCAAAAACATTCAGTACTTC
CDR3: CASSQDAGGTAKNIQYF

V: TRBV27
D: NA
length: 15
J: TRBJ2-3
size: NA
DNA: TGTGCCAGCAGTTTACAGGGATCGGGCACAGATACGCAGTATTTT
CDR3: CASSLQGSGTDTQYF

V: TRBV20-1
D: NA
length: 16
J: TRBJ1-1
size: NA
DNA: TGCAGTGCCAACACAGAGCGGGCGGCCAAGGGCGCTGAAGCTTTCTTT
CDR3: CSANTERAAKGAEAFF

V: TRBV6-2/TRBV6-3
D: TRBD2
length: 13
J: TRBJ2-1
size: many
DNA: TGTGCCAGCAGACTAGCGGGAGGGAATGAGCAGTTCTTC
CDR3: CASRLAGGNEQFF

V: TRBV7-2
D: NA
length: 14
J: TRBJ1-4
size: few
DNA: TGTGCCAGCAGCTTGGCACCGCCAATAGGAAAACTGTTTTTT
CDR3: CASSLAPPIGKLFF

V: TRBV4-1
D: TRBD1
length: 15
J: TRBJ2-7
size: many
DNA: TGCGCCAGCAGCCAAGGGGACAGGGAGGTTGACGAGCAGTACTTC
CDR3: CASSQGDREVDEQYF

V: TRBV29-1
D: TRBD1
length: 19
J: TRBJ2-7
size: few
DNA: TGCAGCGTTGAAGCACGTTCCCCGCCGGACAGGGGATTTATAGACGAGCAGTACTTC
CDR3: CSVEARSPPDRGFIDEQYF

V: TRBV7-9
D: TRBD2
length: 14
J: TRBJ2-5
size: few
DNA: TGTGCCAGCAGCTTTGGCGGGAGAGCAGAGACCCAGTACTTC
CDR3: CASSFGGRAETQYF

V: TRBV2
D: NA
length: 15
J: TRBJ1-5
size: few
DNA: TGTGCCAGCACCTGGGGGGACCTTAACAGGCAGCCCCAGCATTTT
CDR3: CASTWGDLNRQPQHF

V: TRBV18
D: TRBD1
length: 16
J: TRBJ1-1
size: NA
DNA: TGTGCCAGCTCACAGAGACAGGGGACCTCGAACACTGAAGCTTTCTTT
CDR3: CASSQRQGTSNTEAFF

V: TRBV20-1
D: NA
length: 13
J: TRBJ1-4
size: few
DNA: TGCAGCGCCAGACAGGAGAAACCTGAAAAACTGTTTTTT
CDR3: CSARQEKPEKLFF

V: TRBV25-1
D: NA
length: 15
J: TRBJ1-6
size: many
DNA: TGTGCCAGCAGTGAATCGGAGGGAGGGATTTCACCCCTCCACTTT
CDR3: CASSESEGGISPLHF

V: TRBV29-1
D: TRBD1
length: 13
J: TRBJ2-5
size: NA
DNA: TGCAGCGTAACAGGGGCCCTCCAAGAGACCCAGTACTTC
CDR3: CSVTGALQETQYF

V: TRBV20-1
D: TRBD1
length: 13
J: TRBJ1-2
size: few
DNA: TGCAGTGCTAGAGCACAGGGGTCAGGTGGCTACACCTTC
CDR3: CSARAQGSGGYTF

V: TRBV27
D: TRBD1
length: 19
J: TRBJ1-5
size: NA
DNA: TGTGCCAGCAGCTCTCGTAGACAGGGTGAGTCAGGTTGGGGTCAGCCCCAGCATTTT
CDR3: CASSSRRQGESGWGQPQHF

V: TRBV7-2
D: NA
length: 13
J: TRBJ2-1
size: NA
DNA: TGTGCCAGCAGCTTCGGACTTAACAATGAGCAGTTCTTC
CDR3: CASSFGLNNEQFF

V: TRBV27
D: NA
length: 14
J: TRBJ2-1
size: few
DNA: TGTGCCAGCAGAACCCTGCAGGTGGAGAATGAGCAGTTCTTC
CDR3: CASRTLQVENEQFF

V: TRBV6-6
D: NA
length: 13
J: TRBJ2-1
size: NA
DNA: TGTGCCAGCGACTGGGGTCCTCCCTATGAGCAGTTCTTC
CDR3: CASDWGPPYEQFF

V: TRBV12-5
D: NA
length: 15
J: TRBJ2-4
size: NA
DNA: TGTGCTAGTGGTTTGGCCGGTGACGTCGGGAACATTCAGTACTTC
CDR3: CASGLAGDVGNIQYF

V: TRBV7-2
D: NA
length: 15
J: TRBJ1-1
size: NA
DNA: TGTGCCAGCAGCCTCCCCTCGAAGGTGGACACTGAAGCTTTCTTT
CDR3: CASSLPSKVDTEAFF

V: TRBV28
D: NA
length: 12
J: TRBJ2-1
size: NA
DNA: TGTGCCAGCAGAGACCCTCGGGGTGAGCAGTTCTTC
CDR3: CASRDPRGEQFF

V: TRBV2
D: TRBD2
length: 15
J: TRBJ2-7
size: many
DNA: TGTGCCAGCAGTGAAGTCCCGTCGGGAGGTCACGAGCAGTACTTC
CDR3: CASSEVPSGGHEQYF

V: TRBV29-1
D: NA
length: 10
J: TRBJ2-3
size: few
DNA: TGCAGCTCCATACGGGATACGCAGTATTTT
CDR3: CSSIRDTQYF

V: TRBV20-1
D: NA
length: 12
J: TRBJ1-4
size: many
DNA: TGCAGTGCTAAAGGGAGTAATGAAAAACTGTTTTTT
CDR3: CSAKGSNEKLFF

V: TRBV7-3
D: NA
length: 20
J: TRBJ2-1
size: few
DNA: TGTGCCAGCAGCTTGTCGACCGGGACAGCAAGCGGGAGCTCCTACAATGAGCAGTTCTTC
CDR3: CASSLSTGTASGSSYNEQFF

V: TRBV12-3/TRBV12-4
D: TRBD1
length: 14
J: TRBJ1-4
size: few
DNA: TGTGCCAGCAACCCAACAGGGGATGTGGGAAAACTGTTTTTT
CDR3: CASNPTGDVGKLFF

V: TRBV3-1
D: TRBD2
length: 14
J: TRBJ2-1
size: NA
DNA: TGTGCCAGCGCACCGGGACTAGCCGGGAATGAGCAGTTCTTC
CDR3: CASAPGLAGNEQFF

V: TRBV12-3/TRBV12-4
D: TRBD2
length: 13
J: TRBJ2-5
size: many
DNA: TGTGCCAGCAGTGGACTAGCGGGAGAGACCCAGTACTTC
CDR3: CASSGLAGETQYF

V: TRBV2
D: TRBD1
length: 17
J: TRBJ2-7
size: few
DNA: TGTGCCAGCAGTGAAGCGAGTTGGGACAGGGTTAGCCACGAGCAGTACTTC
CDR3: CASSEASWDRVSHEQYF